This TCR beta chain was documented in a study of blood T cell repertoires in COVID-19. Overall study: Specimens from acute and convalescent COVID-19 originated in the United States, Italy and Spain. T cells, B-cell-depleted T cells, or PBMCs supplied cDNA or gDNA.

Original handling: For nucleated cells, counts were estimated from reference gene primer amplification. The method was immunoSEQ multiplex PCR; TCRdb's version includes in-frame clones alone and lacks a portion of them. The V and J calls and clone size are taken from that table; D and trimming were inferred from the DNA. Counted here are over 95,000 clones, approximately 84% occurring once; the ten biggest clones make up roughly 17%. The sequence came from a woman aged 55-69 years with acute or convalescent COVID-19. Source material: peripheral blood.

CDR3 loop: CASSMTGNTEAFF. CDR3 in DNA: TGTGCCAGTAGTATGACAGGGAACACTGAAGCTTTCTTT. V usage is TRBV19 and J usage is TRBJ1-1; weak D call: TRBD1 (6 bases). Germline V gene sequence: CDR1 LNHDA, CDR2 SQIVND (reference sequence). Trimming pared 3 bases from V and 1 base from J, leaving 6 bases between. The CDR3 sequence is 13 residues long.